Each of the 10 T cell receptor beta chains below was sequenced from the same sample in a study of T cells in Graves' hyperthyroidism and ophthalmopathy. Regions amplified from RNA transcripts were the TCR beta CDR3 regions. First-round RT-PCR with HTBI primers amplified the TCR CDR3 region. TCRdb reanalysed the multiplex PCR reads using MiXCR and keeps one entry per CDR3 protein. Of some 690,000 distinct CDR3 sequences in the sample, 15% to 20% are singletons; the top ten hold about 14%. Sequenced: blood. The receptor set was obtained from a man between 45 and 60 years old with Graves' hyperthyroidism.

This clonotype was found a few times. J is TRBJ2-7 and V is TRBV3-1, with TRBD2 identical over 12 bases. CDR1 and CDR2 from the germline V gene are LGHDT and YNNKEL (reference sequence). This CDR3 has 15 amino acids. The trim removed 3 bases at V and 3 bases at J, leaving 3 bases unmatched. The CDR3 region is CASSQTSGSLYEQYF. In nucleotides, the CDR3 is TGTGCCAGCAGCCAGACTAGCGGGAGTCTCTACGAGCAGTACTTC.

This clonotype has ten or more counts. The genes are TRBV18 and TRBJ1-2; the D gene is possibly TRBD1 (5 bases). The CDR3 spans 15 residues. V was shortened by 2 bases and J by 0 bases, with 10 bases between the two germline ends. Germline CDR1 reads KGHSH; CDR2 reads LQKENI. The CDR3 sequence is CASSPGQGTNYGYTF. The CDR3 DNA is TGTGCCAGCTCACCAGGCCAGGGAACTAACTATGGCTACACCTTC. The variable domain in full, with the rest retrieved from reference TRBV18 and TRBJ1-2, is NAGVMQNPRHLVRRRGQEARLRCSPMKGHSHVYWYRQLPEEGLKFMVYLQKENIIDESGMPKERFSAEFPKEGPSILRIQQVVRGDSAAYFCASSPGQGTNYGYTFGSGTRLTVV.

The chain has TRBV13 and TRBJ2-4, with 10 positions matching TRBD2. The CDR3 extends over 16 amino acids. J lost 1 base, V lost 3 bases, and 3 bases had no gene match. Germline CDR1 reads PRHDT; CDR2 reads FYEKMQ (reference sequence). The CDR3 DNA follows: TGTGCCAGCAGCTTCGGACTAGCGGACGCCAAAAACATTCAGTACTTC. Its protein product is CASSFGLADAKNIQYF.

The chain recombines TRBV7-9 with TRBJ1-1, with a weak D call TRBD1 (6 bases). The V and J ends lost 10 bases and 4 bases respectively, with 19 bases between them. In germline, CDR1 is SEHNR, CDR2 FQNEAQ (reference sequence). This CDR3 has 14 residues. In nucleotides, the CDR3 is TGTGCCATAGAGACAGGAACAGTAGGCACTGAAGCTTTCTTT. Protein: CAIETGTVGTEAFF. The complete variable domain, with remaining parts taken from reference TRBV7-9 and TRBJ1-1, reads DTGVSQNPRHKITKRGQNVTFRCDPISEHNRLYWYRQTLGQGPEFLTYFQNEAQLEKSRLLSDRFSAERPKGSFSTLEIQRTEQGDSAMYLCAIETGTVGTEAFFGQGTRLTVV.

Only a few counts were recorded for this clonotype. This chain links TRBV6-1 with TRBJ1-5; a possible D gene is TRBD1 (6 bases). Germline loops: CDR1 MNHNS, CDR2 SASEGT. The V end lost 6 bases, the J end lost 5 bases, and 17 bases lay between the germline ends. This CDR3 is 15 amino acids long. The CDR3 reads CASRAGGEFYQPQHF. The CDR3 DNA reads TGTGCCAGCAGAGCGGGGGGCGAATTTTATCAGCCCCAGCATTTT.

This clonotype was seen at least ten times. This chain uses TRBV7-2 with TRBJ2-1; possible D gene TRBD2, 5 bases. The CDR3 spans 16 residues. V shed 7 bases and J shed 5 bases, with 21 bases lying between them. Per germline, CDR1 SGHTA and CDR2 FQGNSA. This chain's CDR3 is CASTLSRRRPDNEQFF. In DNA, the CDR3 is TGTGCCAGCACCCTCTCTCGTCGGAGGCCCGACAATGAGCAGTTCTTC. Drawing the rest from reference TRBV7-2 and TRBJ2-1, the complete variable domain is GAGVSQSPSNKVTEKGKDVELRCDPISGHTALYWYRQSLGQGLEFLIYFQGNSAPDKSGLPSDRFSAERTGGSVSTLTIQRTQQEDSAVYLCASTLSRRRPDNEQFFGPGTRLTVL.

This clonotype occurred many times. The chain is built from TRBV27 and TRBJ2-3, with 9 bases lining up with TRBD2. Germline CDR1 is MNHEY and CDR2 is SMNVEV (reference sequence). V trimming: 5 bases; J trimming: 4 bases; junction bases outside the gene matches: 10. This CDR3 contains 16 residues. The CDR3 reads CASSLLGGRAADTQYF. The CDR3 DNA reads as TGTGCCAGCAGTCTCCTGGGCGGGAGGGCGGCAGATACGCAGTATTTT.

The chain links TRBV10-3 to TRBJ2-1; maybe TRBD2 (7 bases). The CDR3 is made up of 16 amino acids. Trimming cost V 2 bases and J 5 bases, with 16 bases left between them. Germline CDR1 and CDR2: ENHRY and SYGVKD. The CDR3 sequence is CAISEPRGGSHNEQFF. CDR3 nucleotide sequence: TGTGCCATCAGTGAGCCGAGGGGGGGCTCGCACAATGAGCAGTTCTTC.

At least ten counts were recorded for this clonotype. The rearrangement links TRBV6-1 to TRBJ2-1; TRBD2 matches 12 bases. Trimming took 3 bases from V and 4 from J; bases not matched to a gene: 16. Germline lookup yields CDR1 MNHNS and CDR2 SASEGT. The CDR3 has 20 amino acids. In DNA form, the CDR3 reads TGTGCCAGCAGTGACTTGGGACTAGCGGGCCACATGCAACCTTACAATGAGCAGTTCTTC. Amino acid sequence: CASSDLGLAGHMQPYNEQFF.

This clonotype has a handful of counts. The chain joins TRBV28 to TRBJ2-2, with TRBD2 matching 9 bases. The CDR3 has 18 amino acids. The V and J ends lost 3 bases and 3 bases, in that order; junction bases with no gene match: 11. Looked up from germline, CDR1 is MDHEN and CDR2 is SYDVKM. The CDR3 DNA follows: TGTGCCAGCAGTTTCGGACTAGCGAGACCCTTTTACACCGGGGAGCTGTTTTTT. Its translation: CASSFGLARPFYTGELFF.